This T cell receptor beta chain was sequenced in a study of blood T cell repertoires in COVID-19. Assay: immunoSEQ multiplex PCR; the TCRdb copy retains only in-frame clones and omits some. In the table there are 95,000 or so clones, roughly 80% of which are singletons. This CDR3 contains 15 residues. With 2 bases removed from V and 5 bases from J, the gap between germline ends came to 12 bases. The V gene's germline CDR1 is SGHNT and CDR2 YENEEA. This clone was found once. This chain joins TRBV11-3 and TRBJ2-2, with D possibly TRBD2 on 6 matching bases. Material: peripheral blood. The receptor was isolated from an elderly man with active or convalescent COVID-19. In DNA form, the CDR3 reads TGTGCCAGCAGCTTATCCGGAGGGGATACCGGGGAGCTGTTTTTT. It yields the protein CASSLSGGDTGELFF.